Presented here are 14 T cell receptor beta chains from one specimen sequenced in a study of a mutant IDH1 vaccine in newly diagnosed glioma. What these receptors recognize is not known. The time point denotes: week 23, last vaccination. It was 300 ug of mutant IDH1 20-mer peptide that made up each vaccine dose, given with topical imiquimod. TCRdb keeps only in-frame clones here, not all; method: immunoSEQ multiplex PCR. Of 25,000 to 35,000 clones detected, approximately 87% appear once; the ten largest clones hold around 2.4%. The sample was PBMCs, taken from a glioma patient whose treatment included an IDH1 peptide vaccine. The receptors were gathered from a man aged 40-50 years with glioma.

This sequence joins TRBV5-6 and TRBJ2-1; no definite D call. The CDR3 loop spans 11 amino acids. Germline V lookup: CDR1 SGHDT, CDR2 YYEEEE. Trimming left V 8 bases short and J 7 bases short, with 10 bases between. CDR3 region: CASSVENEQFF. DNA for the CDR3: TGTGCCAGTAGTGTTGAGAATGAGCAGTTCTTC.

The chain carries TRBV6-5 and TRBJ1-1; tentative D call: TRBD1 (6 bases). The germline gives CDR1 MNHEY, CDR2 SVGAGI. V lost 7 bases and J lost 7, with 16 bases in between. The CDR3 spans 13 residues. The DNA of the CDR3 is TGTGCCAGCAACGGAGCCGGGGGCGATGAAGCTTTCTTT. It codes for CASNGAGGDEAFF.

V and J are TRBV5-4 and TRBJ2-7; the D gene is possibly TRBD1 (5 bases). Between the trimmed V and J ends, which lost 1 base and 5 bases, there was a span of 10 bases. This CDR3 comprises 13 residues. From germline, CDR1 is SGHNT and CDR2 YYREEE (reference sequence). CDR3 region: CASSLSGRDEQYV. CDR3 sequence (DNA): TGTGCCAGCAGCTTGTCGGGCAGGGACGAGCAGTACGTC.

V usage is TRBV7-3 and J usage is TRBJ1-2, with D unresolved. The CDR3 covers 13 residues. Looked up from germline, CDR1 is SGHTA and CDR2 is FQGTGA. V shed 3 bases and J shed 5 bases, with 10 bases lying between them. As DNA, the CDR3 is TGTGCCAGCAGCTTGTCCTTTGGATATGGCTACACCTTC. Its protein product is CASSLSFGYGYTF.

This clone was recorded once. The CDR3 spells CASSLAILAEAFF. For the CDR3, the DNA is TGCGCCAGCAGCTTGGCCATTCTGGCTGAAGCTTTCTTT. The V and J genes are TRBV5-1 and TRBJ1-1, with unresolved D. Germline V gene sequence: CDR1 SGHRS, CDR2 YFSETQ. CDR3 length: 13 residues. Trimming took off 0 bases at V and 6 bases at J, with 9 bases between the two ends.

The rearrangement links TRBV30 to TRBJ2-2; 9 nucleotides match TRBD1. V dropped 2 bases and J dropped 13; count of bases not matched to a gene: 5. Germline V CDR1 and CDR2: GTSNPN, SVGIG (reference sequence). The CDR3 loop spans 12 amino acids. The CDR3 loop reads CAWSSDRGGLFF. The CDR3 DNA reads TGTGCCTGGAGTTCGGACAGGGGTGGGCTGTTTTTT.

This clone appeared once. This chain connects TRBV6-6 to TRBJ2-5, with 10 bases identical to TRBD2. V lost 6 bases and J lost 5; bases outside the gene matches: 12. Germline assignment: CDR1 MNHNY and CDR2 SVGAGI (reference sequence). This CDR3 comprises 16 residues. The CDR3 region has the DNA TGTGCCAGCAGGGGGTTACCGAGCGGGGGGGCCGAGACCCAGTACTTC. Residues: CASRGLPSGGAETQYF.

This chain connects TRBV2 to TRBJ1-4; D is ambiguous. CDR1 SNHLY and CDR2 FYNNEI come from the germline V gene. The V end was cut by 7 bases, the J end by 4 bases, with 13 bases between. This CDR3 comprises 14 residues. The CDR3 DNA reads as TGTGCCAGCAAAGTTTCAGATAATAATGAAAAACTGTTTTTT. This translates into CASKVSDNNEKLFF.

The chain employs TRBV2 and TRBJ1-2, with D perhaps TRBD1 (5 bases). Germline V lookup: CDR1 SNHLY, CDR2 FYNNEI. The CDR3 is 14 amino acids. V gave up 6 bases and J gave up 4 bases, with 15 bases separating them. CDR3 sequence: CASSEQTDAYGYTF. The CDR3 DNA sequence: TGTGCCAGCAGCGAGCAGACAGACGCCTATGGCTACACCTTC.

The chain carries TRBV5-1 and TRBJ2-7; tentatively, D is TRBD2 (6 bases). This CDR3 is 15 amino acids long. V lost 0 bases and J lost 3, with 13 bases in between. The germline CDR1 and CDR2 sequences are SGHRS and YFSETQ. CDR3 in DNA: TGCGCCAGCAGCTTGGGGACTACCATGCTCTACGAGCAGTACTTC. Its translation is CASSLGTTMLYEQYF.

V is TRBV7-9 and J is TRBJ2-7; D unclear. The V and J ends lost 3 bases and 6 bases respectively, with 6 bases between them. CDR1 and CDR2 (germline): SEHNR, FQNEAQ (reference sequence). The CDR3 totals 11 residues. Here the CDR3 reads CASSLEREQYF. The CDR3 coding sequence is TGTGCCAGCAGCTTGGAGCGCGAGCAGTACTTC.

This rearrangement joins TRBV9 to TRBJ1-2; a possible D gene is TRBD1 (5 bases). CDR3 length equals 16 residues. V lost 0 bases and J lost 8, with 20 bases in between. Germline CDR1 and CDR2: SGDLS and YYNGEE. CDR3 amino acids: CASSVGTGVSPKGYTF. In DNA, the CDR3 is TGTGCCAGCAGCGTAGGTACAGGAGTCTCCCCCAAGGGCTACACCTTC.

The V gene is TRBV6-1, the J gene TRBJ1-1; 7 bases are shared with TRBD1. V dropped 4 bases and J dropped 3; count of bases not matched to a gene: 2. The CDR3 is 13 amino acids. CDR1 is MNHNS and CDR2 is SASEGT in the germline V gene. The CDR3 coding sequence is TGTGCCAGCAGTGGACAGGGATACACTGAAGCTTTCTTT. Residues: CASSGQGYTEAFF.

The chain employs TRBV6-5 and TRBJ2-7; the D is unclear. V lost 5 bases and J lost 0, with 11 bases in between. The germline V gene encodes CDR1 MNHEY and CDR2 SVGAGI. This CDR3 has 14 residues. CDR3 sequence: CASSRTASSYEQYF. CDR3 nucleotide sequence: TGTGCCAGCAGTCGGACGGCTAGCTCCTACGAGCAGTACTTC.